This is a list of T cell receptor beta chains from one sample in a study of a mutant IDH1 vaccine in newly diagnosed glioma. The antigens these receptors bind are not known. Sequencing was performed with immunoSEQ multiplex PCR; in TCRdb, only in-frame clones are kept and a portion is missing. The sample carries roughly 28,000 clones, around 80% recorded once. Sequencing was performed on PBMCs, taken from a glioma patient whose treatment included an IDH1 peptide vaccine. The receptors come from a woman younger than 30 with glioma. Each CDR3 is given with its conserved first and last residue. The D gene is left open where the match is weak. Expanded clones are given a class, and other clones once, few, many or no size at all.

D: TRBD1
J: TRBJ1-4
V: TRBV30
size: NA
CDR3: CAWRDRATEKLFF
DNA: TGTGCCTGGAGGGACAGGGCGACTGAAAAACTGTTTTTT

D: TRBD1
J: TRBJ1-2
V: TRBV25-1
size: NA
CDR3: CASRSTGTGGDGYTF
DNA: TGTGCCAGCAGATCGACCGGGACAGGAGGGGATGGCTACACCTTC

D: NA
J: TRBJ1-2
V: TRBV5-1
size: few
CDR3: CASSLDHYGYTF
DNA: TGCGCCAGCAGCTTGGACCACTATGGCTACACCTTC

D: TRBD2
J: TRBJ2-2
V: TRBV4-1
size: NA
CDR3: CASSQREGPPGELFF
DNA: TGCGCCAGCAGCCAGCGGGAGGGCCCTCCCGGGGAGCTGTTTTTT

D: NA
J: TRBJ2-5
V: TRBV19
size: NA
CDR3: CASSPYSSVLETQYF
DNA: TGTGCCAGTAGCCCATATTCGTCAGTCTTAGAGACCCAGTACTTC

D: NA
J: TRBJ1-1
V: TRBV12-5
size: NA
CDR3: CASGQTGMNTEAFF
DNA: TGTGCTAGTGGTCAAACAGGAATGAACACTGAAGCTTTCTTT

D: NA
J: TRBJ1-1
V: TRBV7-8
size: NA
CDR3: CASSRREMNTEAFF
DNA: TGTGCCAGCAGCCGCCGGGAAATGAACACTGAAGCTTTCTTT

D: TRBD2
J: TRBJ2-2
V: TRBV6-5
size: NA
CDR3: CASSYSWGGTGELFF
DNA: TGTGCCAGCAGTTACTCTTGGGGGGGCACCGGGGAGCTGTTTTTT

D: TRBD2
J: TRBJ2-3
V: TRBV27
size: NA
CDR3: CASRKSGGADTQYF
DNA: TGTGCCAGCAGAAAAAGCGGGGGGGCAGATACGCAGTATTTT

D: NA
J: TRBJ2-5
V: TRBV7-8
size: few
CDR3: CASSLKRVLQETQYF
DNA: TGTGCCAGCAGCTTAAAGCGGGTCCTCCAAGAGACCCAGTACTTC

D: NA
J: TRBJ1-5
V: TRBV19
size: NA
CDR3: CASSRQAQPQHF
DNA: TGTGCCAGTAGTCGACAGGCTCAGCCCCAGCATTTT

D: NA
J: TRBJ2-7
V: TRBV29-1
size: NA
CDR3: CSVAPQGLEQYF
DNA: TGCAGCGTTGCTCCTCAGGGGCTCGAGCAGTACTTC

D: TRBD2
J: TRBJ2-7
V: TRBV7-6
size: NA
CDR3: CASSFFSSGGLPPYEQYF
DNA: TGTGCCAGCAGCTTTTTTTCTAGCGGGGGGCTACCACCCTACGAGCAGTACTTC

D: NA
J: TRBJ1-4
V: TRBV10-3
size: NA
CDR3: CAIRDRPFEKLFF
DNA: TGTGCCATCAGAGACAGGCCCTTCGAAAAACTGTTTTTT

D: TRBD2
J: TRBJ2-2
V: TRBV7-2
size: NA
CDR3: CASSLFGTGGPASGELFF
DNA: TGTGCCAGCAGCTTGTTCGGCACGGGAGGGCCAGCGTCCGGGGAGCTGTTTTTT

D: NA
J: TRBJ2-5
V: TRBV11-3
size: NA
CDR3: CASSGGGFSLSQETQYF
DNA: TGTGCCAGCAGCGGGGGCGGATTTTCACTATCCCAAGAGACCCAGTACTTC

D: NA
J: TRBJ1-5
V: TRBV4-1
size: NA
CDR3: CASSQAGFNQPQHF
DNA: TGCGCCAGCAGCCAAGCAGGCTTCAATCAGCCCCAGCATTTT

D: TRBD1
J: TRBJ1-4
V: TRBV6-5
size: NA
CDR3: CASSRQGGGEKLFF
DNA: TGTGCCAGCAGTAGACAGGGGGGCGGTGAAAAACTGTTTTTT

D: TRBD1
J: TRBJ2-7
V: TRBV19
size: NA
CDR3: CASSIGTGASYEQYF
DNA: TGTGCCAGTAGTATAGGGACAGGGGCTTCTTACGAGCAGTACTTC

D: NA
J: TRBJ2-3
V: TRBV9
size: once
CDR3: CASSVAGSTDTQYF
DNA: TGTGCCAGCAGCGTAGCGGGTAGCACAGATACGCAGTATTTT

D: NA
J: TRBJ2-7
V: TRBV5-1
size: NA
CDR3: CASSAGTGFEQYF
DNA: TGCGCCAGCAGCGCAGGAACAGGTTTCGAGCAGTACTTC

D: NA
J: TRBJ2-4
V: TRBV5-6
size: NA
CDR3: CASNPREGPQNF
DNA: TGTGCCAGCAACCCCCGAGAAGGCCCTCAGAACTTC

D: NA
J: TRBJ1-2
V: TRBV19
size: NA
CDR3: CASSIGEGEAYGYTF
DNA: TGTGCCAGTAGTATCGGGGAGGGCGAGGCCTATGGCTACACCTTC

D: NA
J: TRBJ1-1
V: TRBV5-5
size: few
CDR3: CASSLELVKTEAFF
DNA: TGTGCCAGCAGCTTGGAATTGGTGAAGACTGAAGCTTTCTTT

D: NA
J: TRBJ1-1
V: TRBV6-4
size: NA
CDR3: CASSDSGVRGAFF
DNA: TGTGCCAGCAGTGACTCGGGGGTTCGGGGAGCTTTCTTT

D: NA
J: TRBJ1-4
V: TRBV7-9
size: NA
CDR3: CASSLKVGGEYEKLFF
DNA: TGTGCCAGCAGCTTAAAGGTGGGGGGCGAATATGAAAAACTGTTTTTT

D: NA
J: TRBJ2-7
V: TRBV5-6
size: NA
CDR3: CASSLLPGVIYEQYF
DNA: TGTGCCAGCAGCTTGCTGCCGGGAGTAATTTACGAGCAGTACTTC

D: NA
J: TRBJ1-1
V: TRBV6-1
size: NA
CDR3: CATVPKGFPEAFF
DNA: TGTGCCACCGTACCCAAGGGCTTTCCTGAAGCTTTCTTT

D: NA
J: TRBJ2-1
V: TRBV28
size: NA
CDR3: CASSFDRLTGRTYNEQFF
DNA: TGTGCCAGCAGTTTTGACAGGCTGACAGGGAGGACCTACAATGAGCAGTTCTTC

D: NA
J: TRBJ1-4
V: TRBV5-1
size: NA
CDR3: CASSLAGGGLLGEKLFF
DNA: TGCGCCAGCAGCTTGGCCGGGGGCGGTCTCTTGGGTGAAAAACTGTTTTTT

D: NA
J: TRBJ2-5
V: TRBV9
size: NA
CDR3: CASSAAGVWETQYF
DNA: TGTGCCAGCAGCGCAGCTGGGGTATGGGAGACCCAGTACTTC

D: NA
J: TRBJ1-5
V: TRBV28
size: once
CDR3: CASLPEGGEMRPQHF
DNA: TGTGCCAGCCTTCCCGAGGGGGGTGAGATGAGGCCCCAGCATTTT

D: TRBD2
J: TRBJ2-1
V: TRBV5-1
size: few
CDR3: CASSLARLAGGDEQFF
DNA: TGCGCCAGCAGCTTGGCCCGGCTAGCGGGAGGCGATGAGCAGTTCTTC

D: NA
J: TRBJ1-2
V: TRBV10-2
size: few
CDR3: CASRESGTPWGYTF
DNA: TGCGCCAGCAGGGAGTCCGGGACCCCCTGGGGCTACACCTTC

D: TRBD1
J: TRBJ1-4
V: TRBV30
size: NA
CDR3: CAWVPPNSGQGEKLFF
DNA: TGTGCCTGGGTTCCCCCCAATTCGGGACAGGGTGAAAAACTGTTTTTT

D: NA
J: TRBJ2-7
V: TRBV7-9
size: NA
CDR3: CASSINQVYEQYF
DNA: TGTGCCAGCAGCATCAATCAGGTGTACGAGCAGTACTTC

D: NA
J: TRBJ1-5
V: TRBV4-1
size: NA
CDR3: CASSQGQVNQPQHF
DNA: TGCGCCAGCAGCCAGGGGCAGGTGAATCAGCCCCAGCATTTT

D: NA
J: TRBJ1-5
V: TRBV30
size: NA
CDR3: CAWSVRSGTSIQPQHF
DNA: TGTGCCTGGAGTGTACGATCAGGGACCTCGATTCAGCCCCAGCATTTT

D: TRBD1
J: TRBJ2-3
V: TRBV5-1
size: NA
CDR3: CASSDRALGSDTQYF
DNA: TGCGCCAGCAGCGACAGGGCCCTAGGTTCCGATACGCAGTATTTT

D: NA
J: TRBJ1-5
V: TRBV19
size: NA
CDR3: CASSMNRVNNQPQHF
DNA: TGTGCCAGTAGTATGAATAGGGTAAACAATCAGCCCCAGCATTTT

D: NA
J: TRBJ1-2
V: TRBV10-3
size: NA
CDR3: CAISDRDSAGYTF
DNA: TGTGCCATCAGTGACAGGGACTCGGCTGGCTACACCTTC

D: NA
J: TRBJ1-1
V: TRBV11-3
size: NA
CDR3: CASSRPGQLNTEAFF
DNA: TGTGCCAGCAGCCGCCCTGGGCAGTTGAACACTGAAGCTTTCTTT

D: TRBD1
J: TRBJ2-5
V: TRBV19
size: NA
CDR3: CASSTVTGGEETQYF
DNA: TGTGCCAGTAGTACCGTGACAGGGGGCGAAGAGACCCAGTACTTC

D: NA
J: TRBJ2-2
V: TRBV13
size: once
CDR3: CASSLGASVGAGELFF
DNA: TGTGCCAGCAGCTTAGGGGCTAGCGTTGGTGCCGGGGAGCTGTTTTTT

D: TRBD2
J: TRBJ2-7
V: TRBV5-1
size: NA
CDR3: CASSLARTSGPRGQYF
DNA: TGCGCCAGCAGCTTGGCCAGGACTAGCGGTCCGCGGGGGCAGTACTTC

D: TRBD2
J: TRBJ2-1
V: TRBV27
size: NA
CDR3: CASSPTGTSSEQFF
DNA: TGTGCCAGCAGTCCAACCGGGACTAGCAGTGAGCAGTTCTTC

D: NA
J: TRBJ1-3
V: TRBV28
size: NA
CDR3: CASSPADQIGNTIYF
DNA: TGTGCCAGCAGTCCAGCAGACCAAATCGGAAACACCATATATTTT

D: NA
J: TRBJ1-2
V: TRBV9
size: few
CDR3: CASSVEGLGYGYTF
DNA: TGTGCCAGCAGCGTCGAGGGGCTCGGCTATGGCTACACCTTC

D: TRBD1
J: TRBJ1-4
V: TRBV4-3
size: NA
CDR3: CASSQDRTGKEKLFF
DNA: TGCGCCAGCAGCCAAGATCGGACAGGGAAAGAGAAACTGTTTTTT

D: NA
J: TRBJ2-7
V: TRBV6-5
size: once
CDR3: CASSYSGSREYEQYF
DNA: TGTGCCAGCAGTTACTCGGGCAGTAGGGAATACGAGCAGTACTTC

D: NA
J: TRBJ2-1
V: TRBV10-3
size: NA
CDR3: CAISPLQVALNEQFF
DNA: TGTGCCATCAGTCCCCTCCAGGTCGCCCTAAATGAGCAGTTCTTC

D: NA
J: TRBJ2-1
V: TRBV5-1
size: NA
CDR3: CASSLDRPNNEQFF
DNA: TGCGCCAGCAGCTTGGACCGACCTAACAATGAGCAGTTCTTC

D: TRBD2
J: TRBJ2-1
V: TRBV4-2
size: few
CDR3: CASSQGLAANEQFF
DNA: TGTGCCAGCAGCCAAGGCCTAGCGGCCAATGAGCAGTTCTTC